The 11 T cell receptor beta chains below all came from one sample that was sequenced in a study of T-cell memory formation after mild COVID-19. TCRdb re-called the 5' RACE reads with MiXCR, one entry per CDR3 protein. The sample gives roughly 80,000 distinct CDR3 sequences, approximately 13% of which show up once; roughly 30% is in the top ten. The sequenced sample was PBMCs or a T cell subset sorted from them (not recorded which). These TCRs come from an adult woman who had mild COVID-19 (a few samples of this study predate the infection). Cell type and time point are not known.

The chain combines TRBV5-1 with TRBJ2-7, with 9 positions matching TRBD1. V shed 5 bases, J shed 0 bases, and the junction held 6 bases outside the gene matches. The germline V gene encodes CDR1 SGHRS and CDR2 YFSETQ. The CDR3 has 15 amino acids. The CDR3 nucleotides are TGCGCCAGCAGAACGGACAGGGGAGACTCCTACGAGCAGTACTTC. It yields the protein CASRTDRGDSYEQYF.

CDR3 DNA: TGTGCCAGCAGCCCCCGGGACAGGGGTAATTCACCCCTCCACTTT. The encoded protein is CASSPRDRGNSPLHF. This chain joins TRBV11-3 and TRBJ1-6, with TRBD1 matching over 10 bases. The CDR3 extends over 15 amino acids. Per germline, CDR1 SGHNT and CDR2 YENEEA. J lost 6 bases, V lost 5 bases, and 4 bases had no gene match.

V and J are TRBV29-1 and TRBJ2-3; weak D call: TRBD2 (6 bases). Trimming left V 4 bases short and J 6 bases short, with 14 bases between. This CDR3 is 13 amino acids long. In germline, CDR1 is SQVTM, CDR2 ANQGSEA. Written as DNA, the CDR3 is TGCAGCGTTGTAGGGGACTCCGCGGATACGCAGTATTTT. Translation gives CSVVGDSADTQYF.

This clonotype appeared many times. The rearrangement links TRBV5-1 to TRBJ2-7; 8 bases agree with TRBD2. Germline CDR1 SGHRS, CDR2 YFSETQ. V lost 0 bases to trimming and J lost 5 bases; unmatched junction nucleotides: 7. The CDR3 covers 15 residues. CDR3 protein: CASSLVREVGHEQYF. The CDR3 bases are TGCGCCAGCAGCTTGGTGCGGGAGGTAGGGCACGAGCAGTACTTC.

The chain has TRBV9 and TRBJ2-5; perhaps TRBD1 as D (6 bases). Germline CDR1 SGDLS, CDR2 YYNGEE. The CDR3 has 14 residues. V lost 4 bases to trimming and J lost 4 bases, with 14 bases between them. The CDR3 DNA sequence: TGTGCCAGCAGCCTCACAGGGTCTGGAGAGACCCAGTACTTC. It encodes CASSLTGSGETQYF.

This clonotype showed up just a few times. This sequence joins TRBV24-1 and TRBJ2-1, with D tentatively TRBD1 (5 bases). The CDR3 contains 15 residues. Germline CDR1 KGHDR, CDR2 SFDVKD. Deletions cut 2 bases from V and 8 bases from J, with 15 bases between. In DNA, the CDR3 is TGTGCCACCAGTGATTCCAGGGTTTGGATCTATGAGCAGTTCTTC. Protein sequence: CATSDSRVWIYEQFF.

This clonotype has just a few counts. The V gene is TRBV6-2 or TRBV6-3, the J gene TRBJ2-5; D not resolved. Germline CDR1 and CDR2: MNHEY and SVGEGT. Trimming shortened V by 3 bases and J by 1 base, and 3 bases separated the two germline ends. CDR3 length: 12 amino acids. The CDR3 loop is CASSYPQETQYF. DNA of the CDR3: TGTGCCAGCAGTTATCCCCAAGAGACCCAGTACTTC.

This clonotype was detected ten times or more. The chain combines TRBV7-8 with TRBJ1-2; D is perhaps TRBD1 (5 bases). The CDR3 is made up of 14 amino acids. Deletions cut 5 bases from V and 2 bases from J, with 12 bases between. CDR1 and CDR2 (germline): SGHVS, FQNEAQ. The CDR3 sequence: CASSRDDSNYGYTF. CDR3 DNA sequence: TGTGCCAGCAGCCGTGACGACAGCAACTATGGCTACACCTTC.

Only a few counts were recorded for this clonotype. The V call is TRBV4-3, the J call TRBJ1-1, with D perhaps matching TRBD1 (5 bases). The germline V gene has CDR1 LGHNA and CDR2 YSLEER. The CDR3 is made up of 16 amino acids. V lost 0 bases and J lost 1, with 12 bases in between. This chain's CDR3 is CASSQDLAGTNTEAFF. The CDR3, as DNA: TGCGCCAGCAGCCAAGATCTTGCAGGGACGAACACTGAAGCTTTCTTT.

The sample holds a few counts of this clonotype. The chain uses TRBV12-3 or TRBV12-4 and TRBJ1-5; no firm D call. V dropped 7 bases and J dropped 2 bases, with 12 bases sitting between them. The CDR3 runs to 14 residues. For the CDR3, the DNA is TGTGCCAGCACGGACGTACTGGGCAATCAGCCCCAGCATTTT. Amino acids: CASTDVLGNQPQHF.

This clonotype was seen more than once but under ten times. The rearrangement links TRBV7-9 to TRBJ2-5; weak D call: TRBD1 (6 bases). CDR3 length: 14 residues. Trimming took off 0 bases at V and 4 bases at J, with 9 bases between the two ends. Germline values: CDR1 SEHNR, CDR2 FQNEAQ (reference sequence). The CDR3 is CASSLAGRGETQYF. In DNA, the CDR3 is TGTGCCAGCAGCTTAGCTGGCAGGGGAGAGACCCAGTACTTC.